The present entry profiles one T cell receptor beta chain with its context. These data come from a study of blood T cell repertoires in COVID-19. About the study: COVID-19 samples collected from the United States, Italy and Spain covered acute and convalescent phases. PBMCs, B-cell-depleted T cells, or T cells provided the cDNA or gDNA that made up the material.

This CDR3 spans 15 amino acids. Trimming removed 2 bases from V and 7 bases from J, with 17 bases in between. Germline CDR1 is MNHEY and CDR2 is SVGAGI. As originally analysed: Reference gene primers were amplified, and this amplification served to estimate nucleated cell counts. The protocol was immunoSEQ multiplex PCR, while the TCRdb copy is restricted to in-frame clones and leaves out a portion. V, J and clone size derive from that table, while D and trimming were established from the DNA sequence. The sample shows fewer than 250,000 clones, about 88% of them seen only once. The J gene is TRBJ1-2, the V gene TRBV6-5; TRBD1 is a possible D gene (6 bases). The sample consisted of peripheral blood. This TCR was recovered from a man aged 25 to 40 with acute or convalescent COVID-19. CDR3 sequence: CASSYQHTGMAGYTF. CDR3 in DNA: TGTGCCAGCAGTTACCAACATACAGGGATGGCTGGCTACACCTTC.